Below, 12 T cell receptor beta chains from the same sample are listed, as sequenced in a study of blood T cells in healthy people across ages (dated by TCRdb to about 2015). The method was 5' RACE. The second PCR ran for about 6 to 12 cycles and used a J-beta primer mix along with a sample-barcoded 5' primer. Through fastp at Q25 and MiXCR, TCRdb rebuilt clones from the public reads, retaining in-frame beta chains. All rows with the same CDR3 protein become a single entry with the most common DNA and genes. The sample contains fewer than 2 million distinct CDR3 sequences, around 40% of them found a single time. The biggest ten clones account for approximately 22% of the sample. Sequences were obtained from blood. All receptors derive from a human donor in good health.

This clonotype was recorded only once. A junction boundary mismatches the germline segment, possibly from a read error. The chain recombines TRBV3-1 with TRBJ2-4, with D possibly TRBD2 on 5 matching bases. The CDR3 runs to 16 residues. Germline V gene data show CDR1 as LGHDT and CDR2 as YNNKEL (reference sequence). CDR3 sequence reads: CASSQGSGGAKNIQYF. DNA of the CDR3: TGTGCCAGCAGTCAAGGTAGTGGAGGCGCCAAAAACATTCAGTACTTC.

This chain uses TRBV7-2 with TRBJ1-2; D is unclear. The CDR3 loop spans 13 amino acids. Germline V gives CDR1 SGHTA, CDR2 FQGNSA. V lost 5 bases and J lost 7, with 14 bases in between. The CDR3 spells CASSAGHYPGYTF. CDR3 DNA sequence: TGTGCCAGCAGCGCCGGGCATTACCCTGGCTACACCTTC.

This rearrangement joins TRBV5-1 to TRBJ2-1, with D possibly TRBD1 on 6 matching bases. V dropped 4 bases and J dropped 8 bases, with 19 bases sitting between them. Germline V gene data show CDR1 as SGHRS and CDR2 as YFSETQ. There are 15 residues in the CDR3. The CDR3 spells CASSIDRPSLDEQFF. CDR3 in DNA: TGCGCCAGCAGCATAGACAGGCCATCCCTCGATGAGCAGTTCTTC.

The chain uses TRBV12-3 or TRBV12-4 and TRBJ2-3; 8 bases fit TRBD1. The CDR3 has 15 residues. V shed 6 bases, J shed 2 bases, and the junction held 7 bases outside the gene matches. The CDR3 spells CASRRDRSVTDTQYF. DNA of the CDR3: TGTGCCAGCAGGCGGGACAGGAGTGTCACAGATACGCAGTATTTT.

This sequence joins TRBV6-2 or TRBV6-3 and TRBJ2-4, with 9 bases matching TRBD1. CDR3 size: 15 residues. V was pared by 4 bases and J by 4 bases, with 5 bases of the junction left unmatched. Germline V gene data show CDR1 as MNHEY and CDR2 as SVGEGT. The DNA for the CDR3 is TGTGCCAGCAGTTTCCCGGGACAGGGAAAAAACATTCAGTACTTC. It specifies CASSFPGQGKNIQYF.

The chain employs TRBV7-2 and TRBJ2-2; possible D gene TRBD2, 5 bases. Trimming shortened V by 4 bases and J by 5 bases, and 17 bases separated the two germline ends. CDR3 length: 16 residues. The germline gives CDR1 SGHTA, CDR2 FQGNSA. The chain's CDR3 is CASSSSAGLGTGELFF. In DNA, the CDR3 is TGTGCCAGCAGCTCAAGCGCGGGCTTGGGGACCGGGGAGCTGTTTTTT.

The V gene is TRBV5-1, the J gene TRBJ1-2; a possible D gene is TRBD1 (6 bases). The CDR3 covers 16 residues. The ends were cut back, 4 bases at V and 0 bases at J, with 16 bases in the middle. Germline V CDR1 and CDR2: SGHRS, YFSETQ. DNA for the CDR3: TGCGCCAGCAGCGAGCAGGCAGGGGCGCCTAACTATGGCTACACCTTC. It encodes CASSEQAGAPNYGYTF.

This CDR3 reads CATSDFPNTGELFF. The CDR3 nucleotides read TGTGCCACCAGTGATTTCCCTAACACCGGGGAGCTGTTTTTT. The chain carries TRBV24-1 and TRBJ2-2; D uncertain. Germline V gene data show CDR1 as KGHDR and CDR2 as SFDVKD. The CDR3 contains 14 residues. With 1 base removed from V and 2 bases from J, the gap between germline ends came to 4 bases.

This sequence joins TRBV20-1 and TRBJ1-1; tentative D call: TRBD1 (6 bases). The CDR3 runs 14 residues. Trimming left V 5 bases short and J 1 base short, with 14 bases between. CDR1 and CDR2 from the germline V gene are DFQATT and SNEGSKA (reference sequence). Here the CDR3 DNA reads TGCAGTGCTCCGCCGGGACATAGGAACACTGAAGCTTTCTTT. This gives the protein CSAPPGHRNTEAFF.

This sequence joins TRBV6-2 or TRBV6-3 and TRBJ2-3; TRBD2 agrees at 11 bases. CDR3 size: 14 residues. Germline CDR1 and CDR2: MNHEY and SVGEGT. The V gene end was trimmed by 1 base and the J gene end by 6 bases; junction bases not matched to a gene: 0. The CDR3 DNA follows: TGTGCCAGCAGTTACTGGACTAGCGGGGATACGCAGTATTTT. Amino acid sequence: CASSYWTSGDTQYF.

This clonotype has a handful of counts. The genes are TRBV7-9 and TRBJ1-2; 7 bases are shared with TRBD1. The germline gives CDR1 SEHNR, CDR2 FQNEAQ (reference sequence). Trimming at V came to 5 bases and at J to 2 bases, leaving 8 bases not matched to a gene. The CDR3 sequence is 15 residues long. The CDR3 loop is CASSQTMTGNYGYTF. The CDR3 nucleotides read TGTGCCAGCAGCCAGACAATGACAGGGAACTATGGCTACACCTTC.

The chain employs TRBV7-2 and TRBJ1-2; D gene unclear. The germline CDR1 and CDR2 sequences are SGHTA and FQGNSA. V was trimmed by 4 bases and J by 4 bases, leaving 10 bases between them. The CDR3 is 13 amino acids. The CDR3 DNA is TGTGCCAGCAGCTCGGAACCCCCCTATGGCTACACCTTC. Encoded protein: CASSSEPPYGYTF.